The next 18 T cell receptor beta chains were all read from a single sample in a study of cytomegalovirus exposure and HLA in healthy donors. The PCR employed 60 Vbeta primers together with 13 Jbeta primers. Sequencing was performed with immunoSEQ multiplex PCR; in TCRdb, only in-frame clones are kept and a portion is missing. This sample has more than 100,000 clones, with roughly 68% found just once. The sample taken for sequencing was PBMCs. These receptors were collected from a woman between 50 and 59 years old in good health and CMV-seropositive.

The CDR3 loop is CASSTQRGSLNEQFF. The CDR3 DNA sequence: TGTGCCAGTAGTACTCAGCGGGGGTCGCTCAATGAGCAGTTCTTC. V is TRBV19 and J is TRBJ2-1; 8 nucleotides agree with TRBD2. Germline assignment: CDR1 LNHDA and CDR2 SQIVND (reference sequence). This CDR3 is built from 15 residues. V gave up 4 bases and J gave up 6 bases; unmatched junction bases: 8. Full variable domain (rest looked up from reference TRBV19 and TRBJ2-1): DGGITQSPKYLFRKEGQNVTLSCEQNLNHDAMYWYRQDPGQGLRLIYYSQIVNDFQKGDIAEGYSVSREKKESFPLTVTSAQKNPTAFYLCASSTQRGSLNEQFFGPGTRLTVL.

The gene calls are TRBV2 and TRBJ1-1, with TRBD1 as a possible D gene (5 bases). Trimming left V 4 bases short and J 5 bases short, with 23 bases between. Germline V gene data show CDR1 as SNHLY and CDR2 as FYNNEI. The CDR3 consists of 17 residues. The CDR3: CASSGSDSDRSGTEAFF. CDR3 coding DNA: TGTGCCAGCAGTGGCAGTGACAGCGACCGTTCAGGGACTGAAGCTTTCTTT. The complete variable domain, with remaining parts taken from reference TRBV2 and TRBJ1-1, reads EPEVTQTPSHQVTQMGQEVILRCVPISNHLYFYWYRQILGQKVEFLVSFYNNEISEKSEIFDDQFSVERPDGSNFTLKIRSTKLEDSAMYFCASSGSDSDRSGTEAFFGQGTRLTVV.

The CDR3 DNA reads TGCGCCAGTCAGCGGGGGGGGAACTCCCAAGAGACCCAGTACTTC. Residues: CASQRGGNSQETQYF. The chain uses TRBV5-1 and TRBJ2-5; TRBD2 agrees at 10 bases. Germline V gene sequence: CDR1 SGHRS, CDR2 YFSETQ. There are 15 residues in the CDR3. The V segment lost 8 bases and the J segment 1 base; nucleotides outside the gene matches: 8.

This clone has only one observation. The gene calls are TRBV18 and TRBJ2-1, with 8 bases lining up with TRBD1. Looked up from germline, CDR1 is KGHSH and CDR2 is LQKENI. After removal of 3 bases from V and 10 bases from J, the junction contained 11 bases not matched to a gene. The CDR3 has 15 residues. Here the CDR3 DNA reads TGTGCCAGCTCACCCGGACAGGGACTTTCGGGGGAGCAGTTCTTC. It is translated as CASSPGQGLSGEQFF.

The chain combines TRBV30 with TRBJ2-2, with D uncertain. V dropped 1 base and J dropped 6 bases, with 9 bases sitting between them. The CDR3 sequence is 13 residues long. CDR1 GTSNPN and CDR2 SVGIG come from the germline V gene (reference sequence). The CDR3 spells CAWSAEEAGELFF. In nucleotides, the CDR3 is TGTGCCTGGAGTGCAGAGGAAGCCGGGGAGCTGTTTTTT.

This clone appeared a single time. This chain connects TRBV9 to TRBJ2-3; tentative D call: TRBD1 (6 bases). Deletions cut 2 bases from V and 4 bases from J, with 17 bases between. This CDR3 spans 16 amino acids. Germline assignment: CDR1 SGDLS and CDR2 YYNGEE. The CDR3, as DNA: TGTGCCAGCAGCGTTAGCCAGGGGAAGGGTGCAGATACGCAGTATTTT. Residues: CASSVSQGKGADTQYF.

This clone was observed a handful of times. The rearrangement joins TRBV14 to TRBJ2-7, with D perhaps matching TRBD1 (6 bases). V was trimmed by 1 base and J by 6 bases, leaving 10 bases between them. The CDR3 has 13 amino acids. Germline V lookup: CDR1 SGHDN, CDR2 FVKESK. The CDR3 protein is CASSQGTGREQYF. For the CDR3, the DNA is TGTGCCAGCAGCCAAGGAACAGGGCGCGAGCAGTACTTC.

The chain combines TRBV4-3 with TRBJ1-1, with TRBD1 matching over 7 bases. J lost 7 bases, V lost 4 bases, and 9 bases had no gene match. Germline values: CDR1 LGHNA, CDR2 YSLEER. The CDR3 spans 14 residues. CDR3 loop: CASSLLGQAGEAFF. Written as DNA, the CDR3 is TGCGCCAGCAGCCTTCTCGGACAGGCAGGTGAAGCTTTCTTT.

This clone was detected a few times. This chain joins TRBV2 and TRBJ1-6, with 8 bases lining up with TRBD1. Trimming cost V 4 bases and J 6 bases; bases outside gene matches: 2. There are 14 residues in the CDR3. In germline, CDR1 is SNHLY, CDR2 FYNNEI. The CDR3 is CASSGTGSNSPLHF. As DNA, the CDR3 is TGTGCCAGCAGTGGGACAGGGAGTAATTCACCCCTCCACTTT. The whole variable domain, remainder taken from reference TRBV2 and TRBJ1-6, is EPEVTQTPSHQVTQMGQEVILRCVPISNHLYFYWYRQILGQKVEFLVSFYNNEISEKSEIFDDQFSVERPDGSNFTLKIRSTKLEDSAMYFCASSGTGSNSPLHFGNGTRLTVT.

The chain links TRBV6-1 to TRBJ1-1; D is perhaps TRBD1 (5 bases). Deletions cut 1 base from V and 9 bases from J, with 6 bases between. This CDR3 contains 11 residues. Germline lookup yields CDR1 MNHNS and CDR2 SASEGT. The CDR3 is CASSEVGQAFF. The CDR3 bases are TGTGCCAGCAGTGAAGTGGGGCAAGCTTTCTTT.

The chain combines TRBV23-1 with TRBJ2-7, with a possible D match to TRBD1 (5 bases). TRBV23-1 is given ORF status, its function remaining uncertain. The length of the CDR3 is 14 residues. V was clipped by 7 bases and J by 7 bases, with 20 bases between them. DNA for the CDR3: TGCGCCAGCAAGGGGTACAGGCACTACGGAGAGCAGTACTTC. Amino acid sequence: CASKGYRHYGEQYF.

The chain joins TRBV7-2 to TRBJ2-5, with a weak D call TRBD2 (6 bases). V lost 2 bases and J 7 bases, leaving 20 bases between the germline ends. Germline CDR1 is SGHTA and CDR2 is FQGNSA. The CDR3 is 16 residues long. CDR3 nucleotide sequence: TGTGCCAGCAGCTTACCTACCGCGCGACGGCGGGGGACCCAGTACTTC. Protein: CASSLPTARRRGTQYF.

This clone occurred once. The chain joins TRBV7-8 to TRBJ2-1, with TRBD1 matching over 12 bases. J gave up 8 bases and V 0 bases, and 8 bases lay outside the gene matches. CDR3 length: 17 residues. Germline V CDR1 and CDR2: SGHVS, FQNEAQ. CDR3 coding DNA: TGTGCCAGCAGCTTAGCGACTTCCGGGACAGGGGGCCATGAGCAGTTCTTC. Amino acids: CASSLATSGTGGHEQFF.

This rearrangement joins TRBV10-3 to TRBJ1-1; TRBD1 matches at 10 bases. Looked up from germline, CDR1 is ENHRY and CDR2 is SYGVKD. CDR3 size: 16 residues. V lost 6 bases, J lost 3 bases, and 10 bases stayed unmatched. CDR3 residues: CAISRQSGTGDTEAFF. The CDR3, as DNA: TGTGCCATCAGCCGTCAGTCGGGGACAGGGGACACTGAAGCTTTCTTT.

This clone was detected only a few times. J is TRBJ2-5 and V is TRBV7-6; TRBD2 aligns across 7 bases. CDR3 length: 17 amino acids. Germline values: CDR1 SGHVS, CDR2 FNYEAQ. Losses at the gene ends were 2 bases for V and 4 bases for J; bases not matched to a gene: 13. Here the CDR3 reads CASSLRAAGVLGETQYF. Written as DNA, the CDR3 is TGTGCCAGCAGCTTAAGGGCCGCGGGGGTTTTAGGAGAGACCCAGTACTTC.

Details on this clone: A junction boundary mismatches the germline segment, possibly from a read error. The CDR3 DNA reads TGTGCCACCAGCAGAGACACTGGGGAGCCACATTTT. Protein product: CATSRDTGEPHF. The rearrangement links TRBV15 to TRBJ1-3; D is undetermined. CDR1 is LNHNV, CDR2 YYDKDF, per germline (reference sequence). The CDR3 extends over 12 amino acids.

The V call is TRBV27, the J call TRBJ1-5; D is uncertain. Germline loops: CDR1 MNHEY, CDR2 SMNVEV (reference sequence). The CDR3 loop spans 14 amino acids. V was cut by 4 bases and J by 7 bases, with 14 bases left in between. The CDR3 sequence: CASSWREGNQPQHF. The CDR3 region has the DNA TGTGCCAGCAGTTGGAGGGAGGGAAACCAGCCCCAGCATTTT.

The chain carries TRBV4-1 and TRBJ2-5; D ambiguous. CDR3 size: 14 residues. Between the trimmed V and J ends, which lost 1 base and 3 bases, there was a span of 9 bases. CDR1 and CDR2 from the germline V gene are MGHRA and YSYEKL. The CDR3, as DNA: TGCGCCAGCAGCCAAGGATATCTAGAAGAGACCCAGTACTTC. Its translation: CASSQGYLEETQYF.